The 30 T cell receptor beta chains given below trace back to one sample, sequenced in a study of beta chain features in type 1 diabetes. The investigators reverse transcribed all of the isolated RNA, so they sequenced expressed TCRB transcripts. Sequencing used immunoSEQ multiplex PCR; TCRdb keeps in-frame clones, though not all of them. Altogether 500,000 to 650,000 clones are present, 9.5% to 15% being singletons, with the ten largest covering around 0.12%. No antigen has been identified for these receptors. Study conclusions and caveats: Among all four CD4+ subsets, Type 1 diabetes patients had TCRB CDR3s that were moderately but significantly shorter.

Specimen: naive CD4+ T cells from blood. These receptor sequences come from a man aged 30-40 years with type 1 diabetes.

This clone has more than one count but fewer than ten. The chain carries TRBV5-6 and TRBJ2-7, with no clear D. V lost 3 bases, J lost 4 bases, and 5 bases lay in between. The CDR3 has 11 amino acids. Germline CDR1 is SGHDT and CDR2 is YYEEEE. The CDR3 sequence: CASSSLYEQYF. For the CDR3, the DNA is TGTGCCAGCAGCTCTCTTTACGAGCAGTACTTC.

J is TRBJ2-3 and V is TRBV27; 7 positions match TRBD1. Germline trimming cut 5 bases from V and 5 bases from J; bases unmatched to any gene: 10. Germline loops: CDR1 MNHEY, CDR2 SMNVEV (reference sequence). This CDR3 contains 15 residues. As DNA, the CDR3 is TGTGCCAGCAGTCAAACAGGGGAAGGAGGAGATACGCAGTATTTT. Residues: CASSQTGEGGDTQYF.

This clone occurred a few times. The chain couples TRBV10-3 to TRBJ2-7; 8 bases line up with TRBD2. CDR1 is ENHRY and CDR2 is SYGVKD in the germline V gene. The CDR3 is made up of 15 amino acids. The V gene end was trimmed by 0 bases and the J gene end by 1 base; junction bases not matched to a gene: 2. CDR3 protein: CAISESPSGSYEQYF. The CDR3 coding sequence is TGTGCCATCAGTGAGTCGCCTAGCGGGTCCTACGAGCAGTACTTC.

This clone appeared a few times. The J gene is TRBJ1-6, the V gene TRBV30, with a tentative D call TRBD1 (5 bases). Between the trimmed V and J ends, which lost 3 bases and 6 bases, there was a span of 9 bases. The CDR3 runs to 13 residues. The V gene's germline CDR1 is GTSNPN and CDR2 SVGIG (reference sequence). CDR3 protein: CAWRGTVNSPLHF. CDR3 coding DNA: TGTGCCTGGAGGGGGACGGTTAATTCACCCCTCCACTTT.

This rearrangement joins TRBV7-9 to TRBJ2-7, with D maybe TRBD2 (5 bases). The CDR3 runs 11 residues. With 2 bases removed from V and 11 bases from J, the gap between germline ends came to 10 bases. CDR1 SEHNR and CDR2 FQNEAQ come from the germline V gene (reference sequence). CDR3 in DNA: TGTGCCAGCAGCTTAACCGGGGATAAGTACTTC. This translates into CASSLTGDKYF.

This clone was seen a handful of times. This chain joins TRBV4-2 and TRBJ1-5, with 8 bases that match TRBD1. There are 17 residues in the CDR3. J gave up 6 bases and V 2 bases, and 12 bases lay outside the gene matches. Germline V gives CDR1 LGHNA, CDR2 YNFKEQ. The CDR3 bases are TGTGCCAGCAGCCAATCCTCAATTACAGGGGGTGGTCAGCCCCAGCATTTT. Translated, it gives CASSQSSITGGGQPQHF.

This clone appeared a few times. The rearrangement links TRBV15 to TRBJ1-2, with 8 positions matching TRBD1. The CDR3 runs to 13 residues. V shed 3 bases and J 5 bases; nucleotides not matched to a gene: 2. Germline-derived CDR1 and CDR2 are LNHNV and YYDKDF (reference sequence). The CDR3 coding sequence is TGTGCCACCAGCAGGGACAGGGAATATGGCTACACCTTC. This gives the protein CATSRDREYGYTF.

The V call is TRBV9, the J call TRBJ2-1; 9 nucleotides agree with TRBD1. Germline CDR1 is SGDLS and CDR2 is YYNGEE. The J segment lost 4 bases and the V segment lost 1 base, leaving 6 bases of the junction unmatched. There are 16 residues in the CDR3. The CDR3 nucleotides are TGTGCCAGCAGCGTAAGGGGACAGGGACTTTACAATGAGCAGTTCTTC. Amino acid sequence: CASSVRGQGLYNEQFF.

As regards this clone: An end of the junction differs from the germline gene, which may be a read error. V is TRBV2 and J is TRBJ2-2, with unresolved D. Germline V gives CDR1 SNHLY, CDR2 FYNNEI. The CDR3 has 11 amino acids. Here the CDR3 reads CASTEVGELFF. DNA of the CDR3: TGTGCCAGCACTGAAGTCGGGGAGCTGTTTTTT.

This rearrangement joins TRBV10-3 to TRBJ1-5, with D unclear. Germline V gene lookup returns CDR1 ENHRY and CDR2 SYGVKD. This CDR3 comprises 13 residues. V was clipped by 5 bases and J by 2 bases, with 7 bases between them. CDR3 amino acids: CAISKSGNQPQHF. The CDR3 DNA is TGTGCCATCAGTAAATCGGGCAATCAGCCCCAGCATTTT.

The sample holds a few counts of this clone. The CDR3 coding sequence is TGTGCCAGCAGTTTATCGGGTCTTATCGGAAACACCATATATTTT. It is translated as CASSLSGLIGNTIYF. The J gene is TRBJ1-3, the V gene TRBV28; D unclear. The V end was cut by 1 base, the J end by 4 bases, with 11 bases between. The germline CDR1 and CDR2 sequences are MDHEN and SYDVKM. The CDR3 spans 15 residues.

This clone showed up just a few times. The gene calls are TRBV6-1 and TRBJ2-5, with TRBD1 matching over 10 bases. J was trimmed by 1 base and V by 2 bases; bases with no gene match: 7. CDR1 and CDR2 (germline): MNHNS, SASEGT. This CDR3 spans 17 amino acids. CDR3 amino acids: CASSEYGTGEGQETQYF. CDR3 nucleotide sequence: TGTGCCAGCAGTGAATACGGGACAGGGGAAGGCCAAGAGACCCAGTACTTC.

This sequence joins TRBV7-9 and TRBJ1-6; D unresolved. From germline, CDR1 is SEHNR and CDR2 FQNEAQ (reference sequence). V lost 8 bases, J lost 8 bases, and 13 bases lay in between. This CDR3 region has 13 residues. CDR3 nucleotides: TGTGCCAGCCGAGACGGAGGGCATTCACCCCTCCACTTT. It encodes CASRDGGHSPLHF.

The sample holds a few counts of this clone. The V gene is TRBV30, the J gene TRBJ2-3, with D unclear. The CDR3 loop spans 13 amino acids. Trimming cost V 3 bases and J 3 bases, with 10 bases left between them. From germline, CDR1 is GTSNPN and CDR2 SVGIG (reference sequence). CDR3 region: CAWRTTTTDTQYF. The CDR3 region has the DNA TGTGCCTGGAGGACGACGACAACAGATACGCAGTATTTT.

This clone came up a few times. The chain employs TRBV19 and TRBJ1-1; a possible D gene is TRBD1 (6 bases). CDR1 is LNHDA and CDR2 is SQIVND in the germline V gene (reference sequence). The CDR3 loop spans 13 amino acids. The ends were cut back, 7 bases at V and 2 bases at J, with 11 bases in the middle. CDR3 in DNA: TGTGCCAGTAATCCAGGGGACAACACTGAAGCTTTCTTT. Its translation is CASNPGDNTEAFF.

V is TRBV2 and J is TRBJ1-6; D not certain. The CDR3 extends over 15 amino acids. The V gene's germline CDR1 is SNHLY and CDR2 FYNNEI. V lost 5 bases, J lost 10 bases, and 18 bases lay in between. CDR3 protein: CASSTGPQGRSPLHF. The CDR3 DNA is TGTGCCAGCAGTACTGGGCCTCAAGGGAGATCACCCCTCCACTTT.

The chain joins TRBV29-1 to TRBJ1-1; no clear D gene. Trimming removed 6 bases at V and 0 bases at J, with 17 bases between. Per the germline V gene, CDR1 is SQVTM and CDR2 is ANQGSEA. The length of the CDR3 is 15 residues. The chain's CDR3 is CSVYGSSGMNTEAFF. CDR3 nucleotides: TGCAGCGTCTATGGCTCTTCGGGGATGAACACTGAAGCTTTCTTT. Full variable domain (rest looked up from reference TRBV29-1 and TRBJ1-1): SAVISQKPSRDICQRGTSLTIQCQVDSQVTMMFWYRQQPGQSLTLIATANQGSEATYESGFVIDKFPISRPNLTFSTLTVSNMSPEDSSIYLCSVYGSSGMNTEAFFGQGTRLTVV.

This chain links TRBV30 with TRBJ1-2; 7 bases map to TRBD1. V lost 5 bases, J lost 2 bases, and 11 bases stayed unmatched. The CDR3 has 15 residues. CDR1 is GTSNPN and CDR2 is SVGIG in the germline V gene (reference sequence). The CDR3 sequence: CAWVRGGRQNYGYTF. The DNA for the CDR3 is TGTGCCTGGGTCAGGGGGGGTAGACAGAACTATGGCTACACCTTC.

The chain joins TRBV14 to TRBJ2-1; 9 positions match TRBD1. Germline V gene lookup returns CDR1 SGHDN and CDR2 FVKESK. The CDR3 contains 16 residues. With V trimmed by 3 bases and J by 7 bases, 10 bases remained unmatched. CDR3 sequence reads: CASSQRTGAIRNEQFF. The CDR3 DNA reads TGTGCCAGCAGCCAGAGGACAGGGGCGATACGGAATGAGCAGTTCTTC.

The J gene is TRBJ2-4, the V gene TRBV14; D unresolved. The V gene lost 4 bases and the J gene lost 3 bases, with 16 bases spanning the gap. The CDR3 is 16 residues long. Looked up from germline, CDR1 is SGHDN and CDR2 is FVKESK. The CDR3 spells CASSLPGAWGKNIQYF. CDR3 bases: TGTGCCAGCAGCCTTCCCGGAGCCTGGGGCAAAAACATTCAGTACTTC. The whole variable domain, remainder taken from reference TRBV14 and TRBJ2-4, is EAGVTQFPSHSVIEKGQTVTLRCDPISGHDNLYWYRRVMGKEIKFLLHFVKESKQDESGMPNNRFLAERTGGTYSTLKVQPAELEDSGVYFCASSLPGAWGKNIQYFGAGTRLSVL.

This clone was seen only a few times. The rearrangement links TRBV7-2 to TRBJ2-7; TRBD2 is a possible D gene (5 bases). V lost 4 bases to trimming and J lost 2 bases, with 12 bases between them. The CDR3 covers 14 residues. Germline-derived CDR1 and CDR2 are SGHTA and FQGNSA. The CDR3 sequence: CASSSRTSAYEQYF. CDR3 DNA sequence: TGTGCCAGCAGCTCCCGGACTTCGGCCTACGAGCAGTACTTC.

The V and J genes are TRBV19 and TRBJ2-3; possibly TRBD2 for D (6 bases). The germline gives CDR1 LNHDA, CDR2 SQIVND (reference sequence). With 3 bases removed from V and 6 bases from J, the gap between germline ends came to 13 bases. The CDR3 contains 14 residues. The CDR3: CASSMTGESDTQYF. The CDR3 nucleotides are TGTGCCAGTAGTATGACGGGGGAGTCGGATACGCAGTATTTT.

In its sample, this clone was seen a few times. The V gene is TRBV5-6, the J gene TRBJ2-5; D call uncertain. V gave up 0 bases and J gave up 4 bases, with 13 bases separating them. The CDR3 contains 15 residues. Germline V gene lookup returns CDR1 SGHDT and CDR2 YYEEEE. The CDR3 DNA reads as TGTGCCAGCAGCTTGGTCCTAGAGCCGGCAGAGACCCAGTACTTC. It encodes CASSLVLEPAETQYF.

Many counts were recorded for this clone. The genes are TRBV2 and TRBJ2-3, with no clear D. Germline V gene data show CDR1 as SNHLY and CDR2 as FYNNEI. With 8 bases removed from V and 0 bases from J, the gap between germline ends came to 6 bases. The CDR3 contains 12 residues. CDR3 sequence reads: CASGYSTDTQYF. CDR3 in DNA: TGTGCCAGCGGGTACAGCACAGATACGCAGTATTTT. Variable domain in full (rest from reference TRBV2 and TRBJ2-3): EPEVTQTPSHQVTQMGQEVILRCVPISNHLYFYWYRQILGQKVEFLVSFYNNEISEKSEIFDDQFSVERPDGSNFTLKIRSTKLEDSAMYFCASGYSTDTQYFGPGTRLTVL.

CDR3 amino acids: CASSLSGSQPQHF. CDR3 nucleotide sequence: TGTGCCAGCAGCTTATCGGGTTCTCAGCCCCAGCATTTT. This chain joins TRBV7-9 and TRBJ1-5; D is unclear. This CDR3 has 13 residues. CDR1 SEHNR and CDR2 FQNEAQ come from the germline V gene (reference sequence). V lost 2 bases to trimming and J lost 6 bases, with 8 bases between them.

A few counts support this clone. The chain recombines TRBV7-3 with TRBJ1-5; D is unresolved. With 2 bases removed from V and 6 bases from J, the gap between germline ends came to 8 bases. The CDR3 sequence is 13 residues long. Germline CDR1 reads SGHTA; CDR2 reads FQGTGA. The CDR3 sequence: CASSLLGGQPQHF. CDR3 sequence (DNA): TGTGCCAGCAGCTTATTAGGAGGTCAGCCCCAGCATTTT.

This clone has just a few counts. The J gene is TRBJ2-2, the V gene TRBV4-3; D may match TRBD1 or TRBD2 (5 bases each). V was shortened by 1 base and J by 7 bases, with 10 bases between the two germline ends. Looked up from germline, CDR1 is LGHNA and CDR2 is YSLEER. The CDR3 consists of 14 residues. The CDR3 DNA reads TGCGCCAGCAGCCAAGGAGGGGCGGACGGGGAGCTGTTTTTT. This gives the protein CASSQGGADGELFF.

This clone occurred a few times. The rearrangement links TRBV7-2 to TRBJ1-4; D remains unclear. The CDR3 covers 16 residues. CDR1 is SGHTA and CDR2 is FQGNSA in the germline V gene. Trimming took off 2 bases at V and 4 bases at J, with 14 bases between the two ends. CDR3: CASSLQLASRNEKLFF. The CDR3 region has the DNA TGTGCCAGCAGCTTACAATTGGCCAGTCGTAATGAAAAACTGTTTTTT.

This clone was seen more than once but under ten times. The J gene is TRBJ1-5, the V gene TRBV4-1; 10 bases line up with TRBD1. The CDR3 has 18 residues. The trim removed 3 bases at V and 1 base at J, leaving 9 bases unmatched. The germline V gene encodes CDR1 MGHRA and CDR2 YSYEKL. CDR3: CASSHGQGDFLSNQPQHF. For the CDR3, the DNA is TGCGCCAGCAGCCATGGACAGGGGGATTTCTTAAGCAATCAGCCCCAGCATTTT.

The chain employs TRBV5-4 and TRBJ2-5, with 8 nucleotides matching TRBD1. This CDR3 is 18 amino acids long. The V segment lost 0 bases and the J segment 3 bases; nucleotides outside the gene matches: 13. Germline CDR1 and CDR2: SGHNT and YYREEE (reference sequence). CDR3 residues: CASSLGGGTGTFKETQYF. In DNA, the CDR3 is TGTGCCAGCAGCTTGGGGGGCGGGACAGGCACTTTCAAAGAGACCCAGTACTTC.